The 27 T cell receptor beta chains presented below share a single source sample, sequenced in a study of T cell repertoires in cytomegalovirus infection. MiXCR, applied by TCRdb to the reads, yields one record per CDR3 protein. Of about 130,000 distinct CDR3 sequences listed, more than 20% are singletons. Antigen specificity for these receptors is unknown. The sequencing input was PBMCs, sequenced either directly or after in vitro stimulation (not recorded which). These receptor sequences come from a human donor in good health (CMV status not recorded). Some clones in this sample may be carry-over from other donors' samples.

The chain couples TRBV19 to TRBJ2-1; D is unclear. V lost 2 bases to trimming and J lost 7 bases, with 9 bases between them. This CDR3 region has 13 residues. The V gene's germline CDR1 is LNHDA and CDR2 SQIVND (reference sequence). The CDR3 region is CASSIILGNEQFF. The CDR3 region has the DNA TGTGCCAGTAGTATAATCCTTGGGAATGAGCAGTTCTTC.

The chain is built from TRBV10-3 and TRBJ2-1; 8 bases are a match to TRBD2. V lost 7 bases, J lost 6 bases, and 14 bases stayed unmatched. The germline gives CDR1 ENHRY, CDR2 SYGVKD. The CDR3 consists of 16 residues. This chain's CDR3 is CAITGRSGSKGNEQFF. The CDR3 DNA reads TGTGCCATCACTGGTCGGAGCGGGAGTAAGGGCAATGAGCAGTTCTTC.

This chain joins TRBV28 and TRBJ1-2; 7 bases match TRBD1. Germline CDR1 is MDHEN and CDR2 is SYDVKM. The trim removed 7 bases at V and 5 bases at J, leaving 4 bases unmatched. The CDR3 spans 12 residues. The CDR3 nucleotides read TGTGCCAGCAAGACAGGGTCATATGGCTACACCTTC. Protein: CASKTGSYGYTF.

This sequence joins TRBV6-7 and TRBJ2-5; D tentatively reads TRBD1 or TRBD2 (5 bases each). TRBV6-7 belongs to the ORF category, with a function that is uncertain. The CDR3 length is 15 residues. V was shortened by 5 bases and J by 3 bases, with 16 bases between the two germline ends. Here the CDR3 DNA reads TGTGCCAGCAGTCAACTCCGGGGCTACGAAGAGACCCAGTACTTC. Protein product: CASSQLRGYEETQYF.

The rearrangement joins TRBV20-1 to TRBJ2-3; no definite D call. The germline V gene has CDR1 DFQATT and CDR2 SNEGSKA (reference sequence). Trimming cost V 1 base and J 2 bases, with 4 bases left between them. This CDR3 contains 12 residues. The chain's CDR3 is CSARVATDTQYF. CDR3 DNA sequence: TGCAGTGCTAGAGTGGCCACAGATACGCAGTATTTT.

There are a few counts of this clonotype. The chain couples TRBV6-2 or TRBV6-3 to TRBJ1-1; D not certain. V lost 6 bases and J lost 1, with 9 bases in between. The CDR3 consists of 13 residues. Germline V gives CDR1 MNHEY, CDR2 SVGEGT. The CDR3 loop reads CASRSGRNTEAFF. DNA for the CDR3: TGTGCCAGCAGGAGCGGAAGGAACACTGAAGCTTTCTTT.

In this sample, this clonotype turned up a few times. Here the CDR3 DNA reads TGTGCCAGCAGTTCCCCCGGCTATGGCTACACCTTC. Amino acids: CASSSPGYGYTF. This chain connects TRBV28 to TRBJ1-2; D ambiguous. In germline, CDR1 is MDHEN, CDR2 SYDVKM. Trimming shortened V by 4 bases and J by 4 bases, and 7 bases separated the two germline ends. This CDR3 comprises 12 residues.

The J gene is TRBJ2-1, the V gene TRBV20-1; D may be TRBD1 (5 bases). This CDR3 has 15 residues. Trimming removed 5 bases at V and 0 bases at J, with 14 bases between. CDR1 and CDR2 from the germline V gene are DFQATT and SNEGSKA (reference sequence). CDR3 DNA sequence: TGCAGTGCTTCAGGGCTTCGAAGCTCCTACAATGAGCAGTTCTTC. Translation: CSASGLRSSYNEQFF.

V gene TRBV4-3 combines with J gene TRBJ1-2, with 9 bases that match TRBD1. With V trimmed by 3 bases and J by 8 bases, 7 bases remained unmatched. CDR1 and CDR2 from the germline V gene are LGHNA and YSLEER. The CDR3 consists of 14 residues. The CDR3 loop is CASSHTTGGGGYTF. The CDR3 bases are TGCGCCAGCAGCCACACCACAGGGGGCGGCGGCTACACCTTC.

A few counts support this clonotype. The V gene is TRBV5-8, the J gene TRBJ2-3; TRBD2 might be the D (6 bases). The germline V gene has CDR1 SGHTS and CDR2 YDEGEE. This CDR3 comprises 16 residues. V was cut by 0 bases and J by 1 base, with 12 bases left in between. The CDR3 region has the DNA TGTGCCAGCAGCTTGGTGGTGGGAGGAGGCACAGATACGCAGTATTTT. Its protein is CASSLVVGGGTDTQYF.

This clonotype was counted a few times. DNA of the CDR3: TGTGCCAGCAGGCGACTAGCGGGAGGGCCCCCACCCAATGAGCAGTTCTTC. Protein product: CASRRLAGGPPPNEQFF. This sequence joins TRBV5-5 and TRBJ2-1; TRBD2 matches at 14 bases. Germline V gene lookup returns CDR1 SGHKS and CDR2 YYEKEE (reference sequence). This CDR3 region has 17 residues. V lost 5 bases, J lost 6 bases, and 10 bases stayed unmatched.

In its sample, this clonotype is medium-sized. This rearrangement joins TRBV7-3 to TRBJ2-2, with D unresolved. CDR3 length: 17 residues. Trimming left V 1 base short and J 7 bases short, with 19 bases between. Looked up from germline, CDR1 is SGHTA and CDR2 is FQGTGA. Here the CDR3 DNA reads TGTGCCAGCAGCTTAAGTCGCGAGGTAGCCGGTCACGGGGAGCTGTTTTTT. This translates into CASSLSREVAGHGELFF.

The chain is built from TRBV11-2 and TRBJ1-2; no definite D call. The germline V gene has CDR1 SGHAT and CDR2 FQNNGV. The CDR3 covers 15 residues. V lost 4 bases and J 7 bases, leaving 19 bases between the germline ends. CDR3 bases: TGTGCCAGCAGCTCGGTTGAGGGCGCAGGAACTGGCTACACCTTC. It translates to CASSSVEGAGTGYTF. The entire variable domain, with the rest obtained from reference TRBV11-2 and TRBJ1-2, is as follows: EAGVAQSPRYKIIEKRQSVAFWCNPISGHATLYWYQQILGQGPKLLIQFQNNGVVDDSQLPKDRFSAERLKGVDSTLKIQPAKLEDSAVYLCASSSVEGAGTGYTFGSGTRLTVV.

This chain links TRBV5-6 with TRBJ2-7; no clear D. Trimming took 0 bases from V and 2 from J, leaving 9 bases between them. The CDR3 has 14 residues. CDR1 is SGHDT and CDR2 is YYEEEE in the germline V gene. CDR3 nucleotide sequence: TGTGCCAGCAGCTTGGTCCAGGCAGCCTACGAGCAGTACGTC. This encodes CASSLVQAAYEQYV.

The V and J genes are TRBV12-3 or TRBV12-4 and TRBJ2-1; no reliable D call. V was cut by 5 bases and J by 0 bases, with 11 bases left in between. The CDR3 consists of 15 residues. CDR3 protein: CASSPGVGSYNEQFF. The DNA of the CDR3 is TGTGCCAGCAGTCCCGGCGTCGGCTCCTACAATGAGCAGTTCTTC.

This rearrangement joins TRBV6-2 or TRBV6-3 to TRBJ2-1; TRBD2 matches at 7 bases. Trimming took 0 bases from V and 4 from J; bases not matched to a gene: 6. The CDR3 is 16 residues long. Germline CDR1 is MNHEY and CDR2 is SVGEGT. Written as DNA, the CDR3 is TGTGCCAGCAGTTACTCGACGGCTAGCGGATACAATGAGCAGTTCTTC. Protein: CASSYSTASGYNEQFF.

This clonotype was seen at least ten times. The chain links TRBV7-2 to TRBJ2-2; possibly TRBD1 for D (5 bases). Germline lookup yields CDR1 SGHTA and CDR2 FQGNSA. The CDR3 contains 14 residues. Trimming took 5 bases from V and 1 from J, leaving 8 bases between them. This chain's CDR3 is CASSPGQNTGELFF. CDR3 sequence (DNA): TGTGCCAGCAGCCCAGGACAGAACACCGGGGAGCTGTTTTTT.

This clonotype has ten or more counts. The chain has TRBV7-8 and TRBJ2-2, with 7 bases matching TRBD1. The CDR3 runs to 17 residues. The V gene's germline CDR1 is SGHVS and CDR2 FQNEAQ. V lost 7 bases to trimming and J lost 1 base; unmatched junction nucleotides: 12. The DNA for the CDR3 is TGTGCCAGCACCCAGCTGTGGGGACAGTTGAACACCGGGGAGCTGTTTTTT. Protein: CASTQLWGQLNTGELFF.

This rearrangement joins TRBV13 to TRBJ2-5, with TRBD2 matching 8 bases. CDR1 and CDR2 (germline): PRHDT, FYEKMQ (reference sequence). The CDR3 totals 16 residues. Losses at the gene ends were 5 bases for V and 1 base for J; bases not matched to a gene: 9. The CDR3 loop is CASSGGGLAGQETQYF. CDR3 sequence (DNA): TGTGCCAGCAGCGGCGGCGGACTAGCCGGCCAAGAGACCCAGTACTTC.

CDR3 amino acids: CASSPELASTQYF. The CDR3 bases are TGTGCCAGCAGCCCAGAACTAGCCTCTACGCAGTATTTT. The chain uses TRBV7-2 and TRBJ2-3; a possible D gene is TRBD2 (6 bases). Trimming pared 5 bases from V and 8 bases from J, leaving 14 bases between. The germline V gene encodes CDR1 SGHTA and CDR2 FQGNSA. CDR3 length: 13 amino acids.

This clonotype was found a few times. This chain connects TRBV19 to TRBJ2-3, with 7 bases fitting TRBD2. Germline V gene sequence: CDR1 LNHDA, CDR2 SQIVND (reference sequence). CDR3 length: 15 residues. Trimming cost V 6 bases and J 4 bases; bases outside gene matches: 10. The CDR3 DNA is TGTGCCAGTAGGGGCCTCGCGGGAGTCGCAGATACGCAGTATTTT. The encoded protein is CASRGLAGVADTQYF. Combining the CDR3 with reference TRBV19 and TRBJ2-3 gives the whole variable domain DGGITQSPKYLFRKEGQNVTLSCEQNLNHDAMYWYRQDPGQGLRLIYYSQIVNDFQKGDIAEGYSVSREKKESFPLTVTSAQKNPTAFYLCASRGLAGVADTQYFGPGTRLTVL.

The rearrangement links TRBV4-3 to TRBJ2-1, with TRBD2 matching 8 bases. This CDR3 is 19 amino acids long. The trim removed 3 bases at V and 0 bases at J, leaving 13 bases unmatched. Germline CDR1 LGHNA, CDR2 YSLEER. DNA for the CDR3: TGCGCCAGCAGCCACACTCGGGCTAGCGGGTCGAGCTCCTACAATGAGCAGTTCTTC. This gives the protein CASSHTRASGSSSYNEQFF.

The chain employs TRBV6-2 or TRBV6-3 and TRBJ1-1; D is unresolved. This CDR3 is built from 13 residues. CDR1 and CDR2 from the germline V gene are MNHEY and SVGEGT. The V gene lost 5 bases and the J gene lost 3 bases, with 10 bases spanning the gap. The CDR3 here is CASSPGVYTEAFF. CDR3 nucleotide sequence: TGTGCCAGCAGTCCCGGGGTGTACACTGAAGCTTTCTTT.

The V and J genes are TRBV6-2 or TRBV6-3 and TRBJ2-2; no clear D gene. This CDR3 spans 15 amino acids. The V end lost 4 bases, the J end lost 3 bases, and 12 bases lay between the germline ends. Germline CDR1 and CDR2: MNHEY and SVGEGT. CDR3 amino acids: CASSSHNRYTGELFF. The CDR3 DNA reads TGTGCCAGCAGTTCACATAACAGATACACCGGGGAGCTGTTTTTT.

This sequence joins TRBV12-3 or TRBV12-4 and TRBJ2-1, with 12 positions matching TRBD2. V gave up 7 bases and J gave up 7 bases; unmatched junction bases: 11. The CDR3 runs to 16 residues. The CDR3: CASTTRTSGMVNEQFF. The DNA of the CDR3 is TGTGCCAGCACTACCCGGACTAGCGGGATGGTAAATGAGCAGTTCTTC.

V gene TRBV20-1 combines with J gene TRBJ1-2; D is unresolved. The V and J ends lost 3 bases and 6 bases respectively, with 11 bases between them. This CDR3 has 12 amino acids. The V gene's germline CDR1 is DFQATT and CDR2 SNEGSKA (reference sequence). CDR3 region: CSASYGFNGYTF. For the CDR3, the DNA is TGCAGTGCTAGCTACGGTTTTAATGGCTACACCTTC.

This clonotype was counted many times. The chain is built from TRBV10-3 and TRBJ2-6; D perhaps matches TRBD1 (8 bases). CDR1 and CDR2 from the germline V gene are ENHRY and SYGVKD. The V gene lost 8 bases and the J gene lost 2 bases, with 22 bases spanning the gap. This CDR3 comprises 18 residues. The CDR3 spells CAILDREGINAGANVLTF. The CDR3 region has the DNA TGTGCCATCCTGGACAGGGAGGGTATTAATGCTGGGGCCAACGTCCTGACTTTC.